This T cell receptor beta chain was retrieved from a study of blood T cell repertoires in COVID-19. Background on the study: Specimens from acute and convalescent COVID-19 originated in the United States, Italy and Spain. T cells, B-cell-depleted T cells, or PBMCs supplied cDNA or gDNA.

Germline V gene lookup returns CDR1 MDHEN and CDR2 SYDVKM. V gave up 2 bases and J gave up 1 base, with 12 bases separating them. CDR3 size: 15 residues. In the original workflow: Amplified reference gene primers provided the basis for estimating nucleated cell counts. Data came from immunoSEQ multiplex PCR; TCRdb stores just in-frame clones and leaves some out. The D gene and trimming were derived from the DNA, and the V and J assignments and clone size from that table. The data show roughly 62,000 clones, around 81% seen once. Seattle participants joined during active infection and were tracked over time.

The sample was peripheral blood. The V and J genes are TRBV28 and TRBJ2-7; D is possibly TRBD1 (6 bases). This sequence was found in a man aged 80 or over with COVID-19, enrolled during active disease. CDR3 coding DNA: TGTGCCAGCAGTTTAGTTGGGACAAGTTCCTACGAGCAGTACTTC. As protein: CASSLVGTSSYEQYF.